Listed below are T cell receptor beta chains from one sample, sequenced in a study of blood T cell repertoires in COVID-19. Assay used: immunoSEQ multiplex PCR; TCRdb lists only in-frame clones, some missing. The table has 85,000 to 110,000 clones, 89% seen once. Sequencing was carried out using peripheral blood. These receptors all stem from a woman aged 60 to 75 with acute or convalescent COVID-19. The CDR3 runs from the conserved cysteine through the conserved F or W. D genes are given only for firm matches. Size values are once, few and many counts, or a class for expanded clones, and some rows have none.

j_call: TRBJ2-7; d_call: -; clone_size: many; v_call: TRBV7-8; cdr3_aa: CASSQDWEEQYF; cdr3_nt: TGTGCCAGCAGTCAGGACTGGGAAGAGCAGTACTTC
j_call: TRBJ1-3; d_call: -; clone_size: -; v_call: TRBV29-1; cdr3_aa: CSVCPGGSGNTIYF; cdr3_nt: TGCAGCGTTTGTCCGGGGGGCTCTGGAAACACCATATATTTT
j_call: TRBJ2-5; d_call: TRBD2; clone_size: -; v_call: TRBV19; cdr3_aa: CASSSSGRETQYF; cdr3_nt: TGTGCCAGTAGTAGCAGCGGGAGAGAGACCCAGTACTTC
j_call: TRBJ2-1; d_call: -; clone_size: -; v_call: TRBV5-1; cdr3_aa: CASSLAQRWYNEQFF; cdr3_nt: TGCGCCAGCAGCTTGGCCCAGCGTTGGTACAATGAGCAGTTCTTC
j_call: TRBJ1-5; d_call: -; clone_size: once; v_call: TRBV27; cdr3_aa: CASSGEANQPQHF; cdr3_nt: TGTGCCAGCAGTGGTGAGGCCAATCAGCCCCAGCATTTT
j_call: TRBJ2-1; d_call: -; clone_size: -; v_call: TRBV28; cdr3_aa: CASSFSAYNEQFF; cdr3_nt: TGTGCCAGCAGTTTCAGCGCCTACAATGAGCAGTTCTTC
j_call: TRBJ2-3; d_call: TRBD1; clone_size: -; v_call: TRBV6-5; cdr3_aa: CASSWDREVRTDTQYF; cdr3_nt: TGTGCCAGCAGTTGGGACAGGGAAGTTAGGACAGATACGCAGTATTTT
j_call: TRBJ1-3; d_call: -; clone_size: -; v_call: TRBV7-8; cdr3_aa: CASSPSLTPRSSGNTIYF; cdr3_nt: TGTGCCAGCAGTCCTAGCCTTACACCCCGTAGCTCTGGAAACACCATATATTTT
j_call: TRBJ2-1; d_call: TRBD1; clone_size: -; v_call: TRBV5-6; cdr3_aa: CASSNRQGSYNEQFF; cdr3_nt: TGTGCCAGCAGCAACAGACAGGGCTCCTACAATGAGCAGTTCTTC
j_call: TRBJ1-1; d_call: -; clone_size: -; v_call: TRBV14; cdr3_aa: CASSQDSPGWVREAFF; cdr3_nt: TGTGCCAGCAGCCAAGATTCCCCAGGGTGGGTGAGGGAAGCTTTCTTT
j_call: TRBJ1-2; d_call: -; clone_size: -; v_call: TRBV28; cdr3_aa: CATTKGGLLRDGYTF; cdr3_nt: TGTGCCACCACAAAGGGGGGGCTGCTAAGGGATGGCTACACCTTC